This T cell receptor beta chain was sequenced for a study of cytomegalovirus exposure and HLA in healthy donors. In regard to this clone: What it binds is not known.

PCR involved 60 Vbeta and 13 Jbeta primers. Generated by immunoSEQ multiplex PCR, the TCRdb table keeps only in-frame clones and is missing some. The table has tens of thousands of clones, around 70% seen once. General study points: It was 150 to 200 TCR beta chains that were listed as cytomegalovirus-associated. Sequences of the TCR beta chain were said to predict the HLA-A and HLA-B alleles of most subjects accurately.

This CDR3 has 13 residues. V dropped 6 bases and J dropped 1 base, with 9 bases sitting between them. From germline, CDR1 is SGHTA and CDR2 FQGTGA. J is TRBJ1-1 and V is TRBV7-3; no clear D. Material for sequencing was PBMCs. The TCR was taken from a young man in good health and CMV-seronegative. This chain's CDR3 is CASSPTPNTEAFF. For the CDR3, the DNA is TGTGCCAGCAGTCCTACCCCGAACACTGAAGCTTTCTTT.